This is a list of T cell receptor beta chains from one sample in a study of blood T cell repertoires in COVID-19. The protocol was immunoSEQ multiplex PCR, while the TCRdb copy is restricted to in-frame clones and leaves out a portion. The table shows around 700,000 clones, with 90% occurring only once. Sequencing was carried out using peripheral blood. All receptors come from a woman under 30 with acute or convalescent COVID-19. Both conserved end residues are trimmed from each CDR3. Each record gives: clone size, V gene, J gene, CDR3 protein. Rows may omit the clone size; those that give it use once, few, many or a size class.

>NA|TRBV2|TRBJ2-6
ASSEFGSGGSGANVLT
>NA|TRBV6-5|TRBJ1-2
ASRLRDTRNYGYT
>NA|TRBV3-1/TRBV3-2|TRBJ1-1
ASRQQGIAEAF
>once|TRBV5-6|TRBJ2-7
ASSLGSGGYEQY
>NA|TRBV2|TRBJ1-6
ASSNRGLGSPLH
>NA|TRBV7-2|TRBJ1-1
ASSFQGARTEAF
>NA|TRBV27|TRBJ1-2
ASSLSGGGGYGYT
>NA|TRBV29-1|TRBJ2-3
SVRTETDTQY
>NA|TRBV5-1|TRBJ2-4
ASSLGTSGAKNIQY
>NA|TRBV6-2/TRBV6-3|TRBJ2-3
ASSYHTGGISTDTQY
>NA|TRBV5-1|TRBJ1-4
ASSLAPVGGGNEKLF
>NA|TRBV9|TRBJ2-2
ASSPPAGGLTGELF
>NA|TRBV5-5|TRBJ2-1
ASSLFQGGEQF
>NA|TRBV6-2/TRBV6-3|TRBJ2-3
ASSYVGQGTDTQY
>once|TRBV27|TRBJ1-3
ASSLSHPGGNTIY
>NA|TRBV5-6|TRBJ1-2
ASSLEGAGGTTRGYT
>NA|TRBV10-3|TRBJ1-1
AIQGHLNTEAF
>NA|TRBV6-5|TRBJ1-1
ASSFLRKNEAF
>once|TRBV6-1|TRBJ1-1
ASSERGPGGEAF
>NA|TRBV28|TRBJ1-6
ASSLNPNSPLH
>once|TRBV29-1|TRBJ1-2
SPQTGTGNLYGYT
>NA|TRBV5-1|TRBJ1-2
ASSLALTGEGYGYT
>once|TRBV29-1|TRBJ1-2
SVEDRQGLDYGYT
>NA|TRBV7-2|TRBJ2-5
ASSTRSPGLQETQY